The clone carrying this T cell receptor (beta chain) was picked up one time. Its antigen is unknown. This entry is derived from a study of CD8 T cells in Susac syndrome. Study observations and caveats: The study recognized that its TCR sequencing and HLA analysis covered a relatively small number of individuals.

Sequencing of TCR beta, carried out with a high-throughput approach, was applied to CD8+ and CD4+ T cells from the blood. After extraction with the RNeasy kit, about 0.45 to 1 ug of the RNA was reverse transcribed using random hexamers. immunoSEQ multiplex PCR amplified TCR beta CDR3 across 54 Vbeta, 13 Jbeta. One entry per CDR3 protein, called by TCRdb with MiXCR from the immunoSEQ multiplex PCR reads. The sample contains some 120,000 distinct CDR3 sequences, less than 95% of which appear only once. V trimming: 6 bases; J trimming: 5 bases; junction bases outside the gene matches: 8. The CDR3 is 14 amino acids.

The specimen was CD8+ T cells from PBMCs. The sequence was obtained from a human donor in good health. V is TRBV12-3 or TRBV12-4 and J is TRBJ2-7, with 9 bases aligning to TRBD1. The CDR3 here is CASSPGQGYHEQYF. CDR3 sequence (DNA): TGTGCCAGCAGCCCGGGACAGGGCTACCACGAGCAGTACTTC.